This T cell receptor beta chain was retrieved from a study of blood T cell repertoires in COVID-19. TCRdb's table, derived via immunoSEQ multiplex PCR, lists solely in-frame clones and lacks some. This sample yields around 190,000 clones, of which 88% are seen a single time; around 9.5% belongs to the top ten. V trimming: 6 bases; J trimming: 9 bases; junction bases outside the gene matches: 22. The CDR3 runs to 18 residues. The germline CDR1 and CDR2 sequences are MGHDK and SYGVNS. The specimen was PBMCs or T cells enriched from blood (not recorded which). The rearrangement links TRBV25-1 to TRBJ2-1, with 8 bases fitting TRBD2. The receptor was derived from a young woman who had recovered from COVID-19. CDR3 nucleotides: TGTGCCAGCAGCCTTACCCCCGCGGGACTAGGTGCTTCCGCTGAGCAGTTCTTC. This codes for CASSLTPAGLGASAEQFF.